The rows below give T cell receptor beta chains drawn from one sample of a study of T cells expressing NK-cell markers. TCRdb reanalyzed the 5' RACE reads, giving one entry per CDR3 protein sequence and no DNA. The sample table sets out 150,000 to 160,000 distinct CDR3 sequences. Source material: blood T cells: a sorted CD56 or NKG2C T cell subset, CD4+ or CD8+ T cells, or bulk PBMC T cells (not recorded which). These receptors were taken from a woman in her 50s in good health. Each CDR3 is given with its conserved first and last residue.

CDR3 length,V gene,J gene,CDR3 protein
16,TRBV5-1,TRBJ2-7,CASSWPEGVDHYEQYF
12,TRBV20-1,TRBJ1-2,CSASGIDYGYTF
15,TRBV2,TRBJ1-5,CASSDRTGFNQPQHF
17,TRBV27,TRBJ2-3,CASSLGSRVARTDTQYF
16,TRBV27,TRBJ2-1,CASIGGGGPNYNEQFF
13,TRBV5-1,TRBJ2-7,CASSFPENYEQYF
14,TRBV19,TRBJ1-5,CASSTSDTNQPQHF
15,TRBV7-6,TRBJ2-3,CASSFGLAGHNTQYF
15,TRBV27,TRBJ2-7,CASSLTSGNSYEQYF
14,TRBV7-9,TRBJ2-7,CASSLGVVNYEQYF
14,TRBV2,TRBJ2-7,CASSSFSGSYEQYF
21,TRBV6-1,TRBJ2-3,CASDGGFTVGSSGTLTDTQYF
18,TRBV16,TRBJ2-1,CASSLGLAGPNGGNEQFF
17,TRBV4-2,TRBJ1-6,CASSQGHRGADNSPLHF
15,TRBV5-1,TRBJ2-1,CASSFKEVGSNEQFF
14,TRBV12-3/TRBV12-4,TRBJ2-5,CASTLGGVGETQYF
15,TRBV15,TRBJ2-3,CATSSGTSNTDTQYF
15,TRBV27,TRBJ2-1,CASSLDLTGNNEQFF
16,TRBV9,TRBJ1-1,CASSAGTGGQNTEAFF
14,TRBV5-6,TRBJ1-1,CASSFGRKNTEAFF
19,TRBV14,TRBJ2-1,CASSQGQGDLYFYLNEQFF
13,TRBV4-2,TRBJ2-1,CASSQDPDNEQFF
15,TRBV5-5,TRBJ2-1,CASSLGARHYNEQFF
15,TRBV5-1,TRBJ2-5,CASTPRPGAQETQYF
13,TRBV20-1,TRBJ1-2,CSARDPSVDGYTF
12,TRBV28,TRBJ1-1,CASSYGSTEAFF